This TCR beta chain originates from a study of T-cell memory formation after mild COVID-19. This clonotype was seen more than once but under ten times. TCRdb used MiXCR to reprocess the 5' RACE reads, holding one entry per CDR3 protein. The sample lists about 320,000 distinct CDR3 sequences, 13% to 15% occurring once. In germline, CDR1 is DFQATT, CDR2 SNEGSKA (reference sequence). This CDR3 contains 15 residues. V shed 3 bases and J shed 4 bases, with 15 bases lying between them. Sequencing was performed on PBMCs or a T cell subset sorted from them (not recorded which). The origin of this receptor is a man younger than 35 who had mild COVID-19 (a few samples of this study predate the infection). Cell type and time point are not known. The rearrangement links TRBV20-1 to TRBJ2-2; maybe TRBD2 (7 bases). DNA of the CDR3: TGCAGTGCTAGGAGGGGGGGCGCGGGCACCGGGGAGCTGTTTTTT. It translates to CSARRGGAGTGELFF.